This T cell receptor beta chain was sequenced for a study of a mutant IDH1 vaccine in newly diagnosed glioma. The wider study: Vaccine administration was initiated 4-6 weeks following radiotherapy alone, or with temozolomide cycles.

Some clones are missing from TCRdb's copy, which holds only in-frame ones; the method was immunoSEQ multiplex PCR. The data hold approximately 76,000 clones, with roughly 90% observed a single time. For this clone: Its antigen is still unknown.

Study-wide points: Vaccine-induced immune responses occurred in 93.3% of patients.

Time point described: week 5, during vaccination. With topical imiquimod, each dose of the vaccine consisted of 300 ug of mutant IDH1 20-mer peptide. The origin of this receptor is a woman in her fifties or sixties with glioma. Here the sequenced sample was PBMCs, taken from a glioma patient whose treatment included an IDH1 peptide vaccine.

The CDR3 sequence is CASSPTSGSLNEQFF. The CDR3 DNA reads TGTGCCAGCAGCCCCACTAGCGGGAGCCTCAATGAGCAGTTCTTC. The chain carries TRBV7-9 and TRBJ2-1, with 11 nucleotides matching TRBD2. V dropped 5 bases and J dropped 6; count of bases not matched to a gene: 6. Germline CDR1 SEHNR, CDR2 FQNEAQ (reference sequence). This CDR3 is built from 15 residues.